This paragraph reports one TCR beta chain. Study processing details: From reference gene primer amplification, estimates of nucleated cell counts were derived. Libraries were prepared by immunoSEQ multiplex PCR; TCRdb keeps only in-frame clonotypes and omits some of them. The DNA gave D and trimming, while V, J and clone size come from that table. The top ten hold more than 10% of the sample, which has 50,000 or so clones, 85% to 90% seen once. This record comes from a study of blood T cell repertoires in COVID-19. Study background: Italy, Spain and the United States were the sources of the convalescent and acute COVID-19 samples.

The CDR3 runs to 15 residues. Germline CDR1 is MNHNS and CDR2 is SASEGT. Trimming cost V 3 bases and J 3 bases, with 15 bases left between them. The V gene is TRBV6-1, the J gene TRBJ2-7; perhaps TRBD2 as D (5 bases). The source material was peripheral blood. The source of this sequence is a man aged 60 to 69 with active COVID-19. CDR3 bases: TGTGCCAGCAGTGACCGGGGTAAGGCCCTCTACGAGCAGTACTTC. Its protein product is CASSDRGKALYEQYF.